Listed here are 32 T cell receptor beta chains from one sample, sequenced in a study of regulatory T cells in long-lasting Graves disease. CDR3-region Arm-PCR and iRepertoire HTBI primers produced the TCR beta libraries. Via MiXCR, TCRdb re-called the multiplex PCR reads, giving one row per CDR3 protein. This table has a few hundred thousand distinct CDR3 sequences, 22% appearing once. Time point here: persistent/refractory GD, antithyroid drugs over 5 years with positive TRAb. The TCR library was made from RNA that had been extracted from PBMCs in TRIzol. The input for sequencing was peripheral blood mononuclear cells (PBMCs), taken when the disease was refractory, from a patient treated with antithyroid drugs. These receptors all come from a female donor with Graves disease.

This clonotype was recorded a few times. The chain recombines TRBV6-2 or TRBV6-3 with TRBJ2-2; unclear D gene. CDR1 MNHEY and CDR2 SVGEGT come from the germline V gene. CDR3 length: 18 amino acids. V was cut by 0 bases and J by 6 bases, with 20 bases left in between. The CDR3, as DNA: TGTGCCAGCAGTTACTCTATAGAGAGTCCTGGGAAACCCGGGGAGCTGTTTTTT. Protein sequence: CASSYSIESPGKPGELFF.

This clonotype was counted ten times or more. V usage is TRBV20-1 and J usage is TRBJ2-5; D might be TRBD2 (5 bases). This CDR3 is 15 amino acids long. The V and J ends lost 4 bases and 3 bases respectively, with 18 bases between them. The germline gives CDR1 DFQATT, CDR2 SNEGSKA (reference sequence). CDR3 amino acids: CSATALGSAKETQYF. The CDR3 bases are TGCAGTGCTACGGCCCTGGGGAGCGCGAAAGAGACCCAGTACTTC.

This clonotype has more than one count but fewer than ten. The chain recombines TRBV24-1 with TRBJ1-4, with a weak D call TRBD1 (5 bases). Per the germline V gene, CDR1 is KGHDR and CDR2 is SFDVKD. This CDR3 region has 12 residues. Trimming took off 12 bases at V and 8 bases at J, with 15 bases between the two ends. The CDR3 DNA reads TGTGCCTCCCAGGGAAAGGAAGAAAAACTGTTTTTT. It is translated as CASQGKEEKLFF.

This clonotype has a count of ten or more. This CDR3 reads CSATDDRSHYGYTF. CDR3 sequence (DNA): TGCAGTGCAACCGACGACAGGTCTCACTATGGCTACACCTTC. This sequence joins TRBV20-1 and TRBJ1-2; maybe TRBD1 (6 bases). In germline, CDR1 is DFQATT, CDR2 SNEGSKA (reference sequence). V was pared by 6 bases and J by 3 bases, with 17 bases between. CDR3 size: 14 residues.

This clonotype was counted many times. This chain connects TRBV28 to TRBJ2-7; D possibly corresponds to TRBD1 (5 bases). This CDR3 is 13 amino acids long. V shed 5 bases and J shed 5 bases, with 13 bases lying between them. CDR1 MDHEN and CDR2 SYDVKM come from the germline V gene. CDR3 bases: TGTGCCAGCAGTAGCAGGGTGGTCGACGAGCAGTACTTC. This translates into CASSSRVVDEQYF.

This clonotype appeared many times. Mismatch with germline at one junction end may stem from a read error. The rearrangement uses TRBV2 and TRBJ1-4; D is perhaps TRBD1 (5 bases). The CDR3 spans 15 residues. Germline assignment: CDR1 SNHLY and CDR2 FYNNEI. The CDR3 protein is CASSEAGTNGEKLFF. The CDR3 DNA is TGTGCCAGCAGCGAAGCCGGGACCAACGGCGAAAAACTGTTTTTT.

The V call is TRBV29-1, the J call TRBJ2-5, with D possibly matching TRBD2 (5 bases). The CDR3 is 13 amino acids. V was trimmed by 7 bases and J by 2 bases, leaving 14 bases between them. Per the germline V gene, CDR1 is SQVTM and CDR2 is ANQGSEA. The CDR3 bases are TGCAGCGCCCTGCCCTGGACTCAAGAGACCCAGTACTTC. It specifies CSALPWTQETQYF.

CDR3 amino acids: CSARDETGTDTQYF. Here the CDR3 DNA reads TGCAGTGCTAGAGATGAGACAGGCACAGATACGCAGTATTTT. This chain links TRBV20-1 with TRBJ2-3; a possible D gene is TRBD1 (5 bases). The ends were cut back, 0 bases at V and 1 base at J, with 8 bases in the middle. The CDR3 extends over 14 amino acids. Per the germline V gene, CDR1 is DFQATT and CDR2 is SNEGSKA (reference sequence).

The chain couples TRBV24-1 to TRBJ2-7, with D perhaps matching TRBD1 (6 bases). With 3 bases removed from V and 0 bases from J, the gap between germline ends came to 8 bases. The CDR3 runs 14 residues. Looked up from germline, CDR1 is KGHDR and CDR2 is SFDVKD. CDR3 sequence (DNA): TGTGCCACCAGTGATCACAGGGACTCCTACGAGCAGTACTTC. Its protein is CATSDHRDSYEQYF.

This clonotype has just a few counts. The rearrangement links TRBV29-1 to TRBJ1-1; D remains unclear. The germline gives CDR1 SQVTM, CDR2 ANQGSEA. V shed 1 base and J shed 5 bases, with 14 bases lying between them. The CDR3 length is 14 residues. The DNA for the CDR3 is TGCAGCGTTGAAGGCTGGGAGGAAGAGACTGAAGCTTTCTTT. This codes for CSVEGWEEETEAFF. Filled out from reference TRBV29-1 and TRBJ1-1, the complete variable domain reads SAVISQKPSRDICQRGTSLTIQCQVDSQVTMMFWYRQQPGQSLTLIATANQGSEATYESGFVIDKFPISRPNLTFSTLTVSNMSPEDSSIYLCSVEGWEEETEAFFGQGTRLTVV.

For this clonotype: A read error is possible here, since a much larger clone lies one base away. The rearrangement joins TRBV18 to TRBJ2-7; 10 bases agree with TRBD1. CDR3 length equals 15 residues. Germline loops: CDR1 KGHSH, CDR2 LQKENI. Written as DNA, the CDR3 is TGTGCCAGCTCAGCGGGACAGGGGTTCTCCTCCGAGCAGTACTTC. This sequence encodes CASSAGQGFSSEQYF.

This clonotype was seen only a few times. This chain joins TRBV19 and TRBJ1-5; weak D call: TRBD1 (5 bases). The CDR3 extends over 14 amino acids. Trimming left V 6 bases short and J 1 base short, with 10 bases between. From germline, CDR1 is LNHDA and CDR2 SQIVND (reference sequence). Here the CDR3 reads CASRGVLSNQPQHF. The CDR3 nucleotides are TGTGCCAGTAGGGGGGTGTTGAGCAATCAGCCCCAGCATTTT.

The J gene is TRBJ2-2, the V gene TRBV7-9, with 8 bases that match TRBD2. Losses at the gene ends were 5 bases for V and 1 base for J; bases not matched to a gene: 3. The CDR3 extends over 15 amino acids. Germline lookup yields CDR1 SEHNR and CDR2 FQNEAQ (reference sequence). The CDR3 loop reads CASSVSGKNTGELFF. The CDR3 DNA follows: TGTGCCAGCAGCGTTAGCGGGAAGAACACCGGGGAGCTGTTTTTT.

This clonotype was picked up a small number of times. The chain recombines TRBV29-1 with TRBJ2-2, with 15 bases identical to TRBD2. This CDR3 is 15 amino acids long. Germline values: CDR1 SQVTM, CDR2 ANQGSEA. After removal of 6 bases from V and 5 bases from J, the junction contained 4 bases not matched to a gene. Here the CDR3 reads CSVLGTSGRTGELFF. In nucleotides, the CDR3 is TGCAGCGTCTTAGGGACTAGCGGGAGGACCGGGGAGCTGTTTTTT.

This sequence joins TRBV28 and TRBJ1-1; D unclear. Per germline, CDR1 MDHEN and CDR2 SYDVKM. The V end was cut by 5 bases, the J end by 1 base, with 14 bases between. The CDR3 has 15 amino acids. For the CDR3, the DNA is TGTGCCAGCAGTCAGGAGTTGGGCAGGAACACTGAAGCTTTCTTT. It is translated as CASSQELGRNTEAFF.

This chain links TRBV11-2 with TRBJ1-1; 7 bases line up with TRBD1. The germline V gene has CDR1 SGHAT and CDR2 FQNNGV. The CDR3 loop spans 14 amino acids. The V and J ends lost 4 bases and 3 bases, in that order; junction bases with no gene match: 5. CDR3 residues: CASSSRDRYTEAFF. CDR3 coding DNA: TGTGCCAGCAGCTCCCGGGACAGATACACTGAAGCTTTCTTT.

The chain combines TRBV10-3 with TRBJ2-2; D may be TRBD2 (6 bases). Germline CDR1 is ENHRY and CDR2 is SYGVKD. This CDR3 is 15 amino acids long. Trimming stripped 3 bases from V and 6 bases from J, with 14 bases between. CDR3 DNA sequence: TGTGCCATCAGTGATGGGCGGGAAATGGCCGGGGAGCTGTTTTTT. Translating gives CAISDGREMAGELFF.

In its sample, this clonotype was seen a few times. This rearrangement joins TRBV7-2 to TRBJ2-7; D is unresolved. With 5 bases removed from V and 9 bases from J, the gap between germline ends came to 14 bases. The CDR3 sequence is 12 residues long. Germline V gives CDR1 SGHTA, CDR2 FQGNSA. CDR3 nucleotides: TGTGCCAGCAGCAGAAGAGGAGACGCGCAGTACTTC. It encodes CASSRRGDAQYF. The variable domain in full, with the rest retrieved from reference TRBV7-2 and TRBJ2-7, is GAGVSQSPSNKVTEKGKDVELRCDPISGHTALYWYRQSLGQGLEFLIYFQGNSAPDKSGLPSDRFSAERTGGSVSTLTIQRTQQEDSAVYLCASSRRGDAQYFGPGTRLTVT.

This clonotype was counted only a few times. The V gene is TRBV29-1, the J gene TRBJ2-7; D gene ambiguous. The CDR3 runs to 10 residues. Germline V gene lookup returns CDR1 SQVTM and CDR2 ANQGSEA. The ends were cut back, 6 bases at V and 0 bases at J, with 3 bases in the middle. CDR3: CSVISYEQYF. The DNA of the CDR3 is TGCAGCGTCATCTCCTACGAGCAGTACTTC.

The V and J genes are TRBV7-2 and TRBJ1-2, with no clear D. Germline V gene data show CDR1 as SGHTA and CDR2 as FQGNSA. The CDR3 extends over 16 amino acids. The V gene lost 7 bases and the J gene lost 0 bases, with 18 bases spanning the gap. The CDR3: CASTPNSGQANYGYTF. DNA for the CDR3: TGTGCCAGCACCCCGAACAGCGGCCAAGCTAACTATGGCTACACCTTC.

The chain couples TRBV6-5 to TRBJ2-7, with D perhaps TRBD2 (5 bases). V lost 4 bases to trimming and J lost 7 bases, with 17 bases between them. The CDR3 has 14 residues. CDR1 MNHEY and CDR2 SVGAGI come from the germline V gene. CDR3 amino acids: CASSFSEGSLEQYF. In DNA form, the CDR3 reads TGTGCCAGCAGTTTCAGCGAGGGAAGTTTGGAGCAGTACTTC.

Ten or more counts support this clonotype. The rearrangement links TRBV6-5 to TRBJ2-2; D ambiguous. Germline values: CDR1 MNHEY, CDR2 SVGAGI. This CDR3 is 15 amino acids long. Trimming took off 2 bases at V and 2 bases at J, with 9 bases between the two ends. The CDR3 sequence is CASSYGGPNTGELFF. DNA for the CDR3: TGTGCCAGCAGTTACGGCGGCCCCAACACCGGGGAGCTGTTTTTT.

This clonotype was seen a handful of times. This rearrangement joins TRBV30 to TRBJ1-5; tentative D call: TRBD1 (5 bases). Germline V lookup: CDR1 GTSNPN, CDR2 SVGIG (reference sequence). This CDR3 comprises 13 residues. Trimming shortened V by 4 bases and J by 5 bases, and 12 bases separated the two germline ends. CDR3: CAWNQGSDQPQHF. CDR3 in DNA: TGTGCCTGGAACCAGGGTAGTGATCAGCCCCAGCATTTT.

This clonotype was seen a handful of times. This chain joins TRBV19 and TRBJ2-7; the D is unclear. CDR3 length: 15 amino acids. V was clipped by 9 bases and J by 2 bases, with 20 bases between them. CDR1 LNHDA and CDR2 SQIVND come from the germline V gene (reference sequence). The CDR3 DNA sequence: TGTGCCAGCGCCTACCCAAGCGCCCTTACCTACGAGCAGTACTTC. Its protein is CASAYPSALTYEQYF.

This sequence joins TRBV6-2 or TRBV6-3 and TRBJ2-1; D possibly corresponds to TRBD1 (5 bases). Deletions cut 0 bases from V and 3 bases from J, with 15 bases between. The CDR3 totals 17 residues. The germline V gene encodes CDR1 MNHEY and CDR2 SVGEGT. The CDR3 region has the DNA TGTGCCAGCAGTTACTCTGGACATCTTTCTGACTACAATGAGCAGTTCTTC. As protein: CASSYSGHLSDYNEQFF.

The J gene is TRBJ1-2, the V gene TRBV18; tentative D call: TRBD1 (5 bases). Trimming removed 2 bases from V and 4 bases from J, with 23 bases in between. CDR3 size: 18 residues. Germline V gene data show CDR1 as KGHSH and CDR2 as LQKENI. CDR3 in amino acids: CASSPSRQLGFRVYGYTF. CDR3 coding DNA: TGTGCCAGCTCACCATCCCGACAGCTCGGATTTCGAGTCTATGGCTACACCTTC. Full variable domain (outside the CDR3, taken from reference TRBV18 and TRBJ1-2): NAGVMQNPRHLVRRRGQEARLRCSPMKGHSHVYWYRQLPEEGLKFMVYLQKENIIDESGMPKERFSAEFPKEGPSILRIQQVVRGDSAAYFCASSPSRQLGFRVYGYTFGSGTRLTVV.

Notes on this clonotype: This may be a read error: a much more frequent sequence differs by one nucleotide. The chain couples TRBV2 to TRBJ2-7, with TRBD2 identical over 9 bases. Looked up from germline, CDR1 is SNHLY and CDR2 is FYNNEI. This CDR3 has 12 residues. With 10 bases clipped from V and 3 bases from J, the junction kept 4 bases outside the gene matches. CDR3 sequence reads: CATVAGDYEQYF. In nucleotides, the CDR3 is TGTGCCACAGTAGCGGGGGACTACGAGCAGTACTTC.

This clonotype was counted many times. The rearrangement joins TRBV7-9 to TRBJ2-5; unclear D gene. Germline CDR1 reads SEHNR; CDR2 reads FQNEAQ (reference sequence). This CDR3 comprises 16 residues. V was trimmed by 2 bases and J by 5 bases, leaving 18 bases between them. The CDR3: CASSLSFGGVGETQYF. The CDR3, as DNA: TGTGCCAGCAGCTTATCATTCGGTGGTGTGGGGGAGACCCAGTACTTC. Full variable domain (outside the CDR3, taken from reference TRBV7-9 and TRBJ2-5): DTGVSQNPRHKITKRGQNVTFRCDPISEHNRLYWYRQTLGQGPEFLTYFQNEAQLEKSRLLSDRFSAERPKGSFSTLEIQRTEQGDSAMYLCASSLSFGGVGETQYFGPGTRLLVL.

Concerning this clonotype itself: At one of its ends the junction is not consistent with the germline gene, which may arise from a read error. The chain has TRBV20-1 and TRBJ2-7; TRBD1 agrees at 10 bases. This CDR3 has 14 residues. The germline V gene has CDR1 DFQATT and CDR2 SNEGSKA (reference sequence). This CDR3 is CSARVTGGGYEQHF. CDR3 bases: TGCAGTGCTAGAGTGACAGGGGGCGGGTACGAGCAGCACTTC.

As regards this clonotype: A much bigger clone sits one base away, suggesting this may be a read error. The rearrangement uses TRBV28 and TRBJ2-7, with 9 bases aligning to TRBD2. This CDR3 has 15 amino acids. The germline V gene encodes CDR1 MDHEN and CDR2 SYDVKM. J gave up 7 bases and V 3 bases, and 10 bases lay outside the gene matches. CDR3 sequence: CASSLGTSRSGEQYF. Here the CDR3 DNA reads TGTGCCAGCAGTTTGGGGACTAGCAGGAGTGGTGAGCAGTACTTC.

This clonotype was counted a few times. This rearrangement joins TRBV30 to TRBJ2-5, with D perhaps assigned TRBD1 or TRBD2 (5 bases each). This CDR3 is built from 14 residues. V was cut by 6 bases and J by 7 bases, with 21 bases left in between. The V gene's germline CDR1 is GTSNPN and CDR2 SVGIG (reference sequence). The CDR3 is CACLATGQRGTQYF. The CDR3 bases are TGTGCCTGCCTTGCAACGGGGCAAAGGGGGACCCAGTACTTC.

This clonotype appeared many times. The chain carries TRBV18 and TRBJ1-5; D gene unclear. Trimming removed 2 bases at V and 14 bases at J, with 13 bases between. The CDR3 is 12 amino acids. Germline CDR1 KGHSH, CDR2 LQKENI. CDR3 sequence: CASSPDLGRKHF. The CDR3 coding sequence is TGTGCCAGCTCACCAGATCTTGGGCGTAAGCATTTT.